Listed below are T cell receptor beta chains from one sample, sequenced in a study of T cells expressing NK-cell markers. With the 5' RACE reads reprocessed, TCRdb shows one record per CDR3 protein and no DNA. The sample holds some 150,000 distinct CDR3 sequences. The source material was blood T cells: a sorted CD56 or NKG2C T cell subset, CD4+ or CD8+ T cells, or bulk PBMC T cells (not recorded which). These receptors all come from a man younger than 35 in good health. The CDR3 runs from the conserved cysteine through the conserved F or W. Fields, in order: J gene, V gene, CDR3 length, CDR3 protein.

j_gene: TRBJ2-3
v_gene: TRBV4-1
len: 16
CDR3aa: CASSQSGAVITDTQYF

j_gene: TRBJ2-1
v_gene: TRBV7-9
len: 14
CDR3aa: CASSLTGAGDEQFF

j_gene: TRBJ2-5
v_gene: TRBV6-5
len: 14
CDR3aa: CASSYGQIQETQYF

j_gene: TRBJ2-3
v_gene: TRBV7-8
len: 15
CDR3aa: CASSLLGGITDTQYF

j_gene: TRBJ2-1
v_gene: TRBV25-1
len: 18
CDR3aa: CASSEELAGNGNYNEQFF

j_gene: TRBJ2-7
v_gene: TRBV4-2
len: 11
CDR3aa: CASSQGSEQYF

j_gene: TRBJ2-3
v_gene: TRBV2
len: 16
CDR3aa: CASSEHPYSTGATQYF

j_gene: TRBJ2-3
v_gene: TRBV12-3/TRBV12-4
len: 15
CDR3aa: CASSGDSSSTDTQYF

j_gene: TRBJ2-3
v_gene: TRBV6-1
len: 13
CDR3aa: CASRGLQKDTQYF

j_gene: TRBJ2-6
v_gene: TRBV7-9
len: 16
CDR3aa: CASSLPGGPGANVLTF

j_gene: TRBJ2-3
v_gene: TRBV7-9
len: 14
CDR3aa: CASSPPVITDTQYF

j_gene: TRBJ2-1
v_gene: TRBV5-4
len: 15
CDR3aa: CASSREVVGSNEQFF

j_gene: TRBJ2-3
v_gene: TRBV15
len: 15
CDR3aa: CATSRTTGGTDTQYF

j_gene: TRBJ1-4
v_gene: TRBV5-6
len: 17
CDR3aa: CASSLWGQSATNEKLFF

j_gene: TRBJ2-3
v_gene: TRBV4-1
len: 15
CDR3aa: CASSRGTGVTDTQYF

j_gene: TRBJ1-1
v_gene: TRBV5-5
len: 15
CDR3aa: CASSLSAGGDTEAFF

j_gene: TRBJ2-1
v_gene: TRBV6-5
len: 16
CDR3aa: CASSYNSGLTISEQFF

j_gene: TRBJ2-1
v_gene: TRBV20-1
len: 15
CDR3aa: CSAPLRLDRADEQFF

j_gene: TRBJ2-1
v_gene: TRBV7-6
len: 15
CDR3aa: CASSPLTSGKDEQFF

j_gene: TRBJ2-1
v_gene: TRBV20-1
len: 13
CDR3aa: CSEAQHGSNEQFF

j_gene: TRBJ1-1
v_gene: TRBV20-1
len: 17
CDR3aa: CSASGLKGSPKNTEAFF

j_gene: TRBJ2-3
v_gene: TRBV5-1
len: 16
CDR3aa: CASSLALAGGPDTQYF

j_gene: TRBJ2-3
v_gene: TRBV29-1
len: 16
CDR3aa: CSVHGGTSAAWDTQYF

j_gene: TRBJ2-3
v_gene: TRBV4-3
len: 13
CDR3aa: CASSQDRGDTQYF

j_gene: TRBJ2-1
v_gene: TRBV2
len: 15
CDR3aa: CASSEGTSGRHEQFF

j_gene: TRBJ2-7
v_gene: TRBV6-1
len: 13
CDR3aa: CASRPGLSYEQYF

j_gene: TRBJ2-7
v_gene: TRBV7-8
len: 14
CDR3aa: CASSFPDSSYEQYF

j_gene: TRBJ2-1
v_gene: TRBV19
len: 13
CDR3aa: CASSLGLSNEQFF

j_gene: TRBJ2-7
v_gene: TRBV10-3
len: 13
CDR3aa: CAISESEGYEQYF

j_gene: TRBJ1-5
v_gene: TRBV27
len: 15
CDR3aa: CASRYRGAGNQPQHF

j_gene: TRBJ1-2
v_gene: TRBV30
len: 11
CDR3aa: CAWRQPGGYTF

j_gene: TRBJ2-1
v_gene: TRBV27
len: 15
CDR3aa: CASSTPTGPAYEQFF

j_gene: TRBJ2-7
v_gene: TRBV7-9
len: 14
CDR3aa: CASSFESTPYEQYF

j_gene: TRBJ1-2
v_gene: TRBV9
len: 14
CDR3aa: CASSPFWDIAGYTF

j_gene: TRBJ2-7
v_gene: TRBV7-2
len: 15
CDR3aa: CASSLDFRSSYEQYF

j_gene: TRBJ2-1
v_gene: TRBV5-1
len: 12
CDR3aa: CASRLGYNEQFF

j_gene: TRBJ2-3
v_gene: TRBV5-1
len: 18
CDR3aa: CASSLRLGGHPSTDTQYF

j_gene: TRBJ2-3
v_gene: TRBV20-1
len: 14
CDR3aa: CSANRLDSADTQYF

j_gene: TRBJ2-5
v_gene: TRBV6-1
len: 15
CDR3aa: CASSRGTGREETQYF

j_gene: TRBJ1-1
v_gene: TRBV11-3
len: 14
CDR3aa: CASAGQGWNTEAFF

j_gene: TRBJ2-7
v_gene: TRBV9
len: 12
CDR3aa: CASGSDSYEQYF